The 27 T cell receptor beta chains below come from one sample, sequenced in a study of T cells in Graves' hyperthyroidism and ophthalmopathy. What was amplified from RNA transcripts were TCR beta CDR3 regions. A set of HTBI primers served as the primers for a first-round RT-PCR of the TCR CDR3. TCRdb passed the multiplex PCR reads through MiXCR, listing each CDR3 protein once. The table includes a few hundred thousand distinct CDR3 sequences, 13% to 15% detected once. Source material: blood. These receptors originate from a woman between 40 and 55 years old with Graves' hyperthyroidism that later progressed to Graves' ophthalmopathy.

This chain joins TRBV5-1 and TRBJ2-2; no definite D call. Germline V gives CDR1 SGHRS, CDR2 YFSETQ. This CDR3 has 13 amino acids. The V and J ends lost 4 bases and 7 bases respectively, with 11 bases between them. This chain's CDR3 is CASSVGIGGELFF. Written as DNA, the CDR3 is TGCGCCAGCAGCGTAGGCATTGGCGGGGAGCTGTTTTTT.

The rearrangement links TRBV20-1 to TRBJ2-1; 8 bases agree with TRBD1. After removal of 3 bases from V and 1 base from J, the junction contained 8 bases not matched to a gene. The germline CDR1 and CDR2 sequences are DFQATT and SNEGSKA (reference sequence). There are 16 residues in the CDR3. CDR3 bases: TGCAGTGCTAGGGCTCGGACAGGGTGGTCCTACAATGAGCAGTTCTTC. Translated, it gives CSARARTGWSYNEQFF.

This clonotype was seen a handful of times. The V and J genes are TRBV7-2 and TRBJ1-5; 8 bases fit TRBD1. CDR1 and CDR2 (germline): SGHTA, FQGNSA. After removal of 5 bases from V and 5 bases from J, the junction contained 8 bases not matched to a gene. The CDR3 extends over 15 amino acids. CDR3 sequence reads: CASSPSWTGYQPQHF. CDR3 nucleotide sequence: TGTGCCAGCAGCCCCAGTTGGACAGGGTATCAGCCCCAGCATTTT.

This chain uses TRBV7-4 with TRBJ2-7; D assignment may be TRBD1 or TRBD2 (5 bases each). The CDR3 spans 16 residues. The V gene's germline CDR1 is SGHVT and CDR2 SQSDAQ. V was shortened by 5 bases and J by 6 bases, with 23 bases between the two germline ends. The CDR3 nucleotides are TGTGCCAGCAGCCCCCAGGGTAGTCGCGGGCAGGGCGAGCAGTACTTC. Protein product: CASSPQGSRGQGEQYF.

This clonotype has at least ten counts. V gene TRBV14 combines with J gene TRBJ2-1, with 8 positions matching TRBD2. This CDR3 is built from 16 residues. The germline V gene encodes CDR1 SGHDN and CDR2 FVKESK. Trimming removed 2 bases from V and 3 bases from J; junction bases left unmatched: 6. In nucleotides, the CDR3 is TGTGCCAGCAGCCAACTAGCGGGCACGGACTACAATGAGCAGTTCTTC. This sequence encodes CASSQLAGTDYNEQFF.

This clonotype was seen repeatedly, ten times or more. This CDR3 is CASSEDSLNYGYTF. Written as DNA, the CDR3 is TGTGCCAGCAGTGAAGACAGCCTTAACTATGGCTACACCTTC. The rearrangement links TRBV6-1 to TRBJ1-2; D remains ambiguous. The length of the CDR3 is 14 residues. Germline V gene lookup returns CDR1 MNHNS and CDR2 SASEGT. The V end was cut by 1 base, the J end by 1 base, with 7 bases between.

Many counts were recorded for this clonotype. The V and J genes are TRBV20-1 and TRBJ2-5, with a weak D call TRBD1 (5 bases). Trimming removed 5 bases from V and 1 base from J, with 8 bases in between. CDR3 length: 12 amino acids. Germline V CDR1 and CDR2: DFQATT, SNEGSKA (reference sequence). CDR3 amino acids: CSARRGQETQYF. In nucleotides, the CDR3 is TGCAGTGCTCGAAGGGGCCAAGAGACCCAGTACTTC.

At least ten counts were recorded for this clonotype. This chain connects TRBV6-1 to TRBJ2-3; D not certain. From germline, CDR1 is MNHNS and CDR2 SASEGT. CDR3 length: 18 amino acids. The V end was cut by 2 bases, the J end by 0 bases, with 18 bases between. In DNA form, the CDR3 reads TGTGCCAGCAGTGAAAGTCGCTGGAACTACCGCAGCACAGATACGCAGTATTTT. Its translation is CASSESRWNYRSTDTQYF.

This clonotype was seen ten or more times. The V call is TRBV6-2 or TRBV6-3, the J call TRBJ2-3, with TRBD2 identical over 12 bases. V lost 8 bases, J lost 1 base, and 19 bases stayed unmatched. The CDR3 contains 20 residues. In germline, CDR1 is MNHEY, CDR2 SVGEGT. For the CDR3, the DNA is TGTGCCAGCTGCCCCCGGGGTCGGCTAGCGGGAGGGGACGGCACAGATACGCAGTATTTT. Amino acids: CASCPRGRLAGGDGTDTQYF.

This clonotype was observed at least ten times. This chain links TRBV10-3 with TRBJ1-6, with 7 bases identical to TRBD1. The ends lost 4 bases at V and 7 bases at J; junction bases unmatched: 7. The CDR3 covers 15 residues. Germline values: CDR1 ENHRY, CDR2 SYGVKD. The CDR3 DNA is TGTGCCATCAGTGTAACCCAACAGGGGAATTCACCCCTCCACTTT. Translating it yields CAISVTQQGNSPLHF.

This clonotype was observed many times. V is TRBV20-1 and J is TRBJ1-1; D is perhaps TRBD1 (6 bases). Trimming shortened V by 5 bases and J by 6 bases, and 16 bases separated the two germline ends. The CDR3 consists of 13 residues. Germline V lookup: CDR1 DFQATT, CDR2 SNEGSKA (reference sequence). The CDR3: CSAEDRVLSEAFF. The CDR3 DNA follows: TGCAGTGCTGAGGACAGAGTCCTATCTGAAGCTTTCTTT.

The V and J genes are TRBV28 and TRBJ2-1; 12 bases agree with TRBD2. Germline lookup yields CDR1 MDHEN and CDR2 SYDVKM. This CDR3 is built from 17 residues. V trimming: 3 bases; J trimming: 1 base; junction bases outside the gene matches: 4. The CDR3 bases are TGTGCCAGCAGTTTGGATACTAGCGGGAGGTCCTACAATGAGCAGTTCTTC. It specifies CASSLDTSGRSYNEQFF.

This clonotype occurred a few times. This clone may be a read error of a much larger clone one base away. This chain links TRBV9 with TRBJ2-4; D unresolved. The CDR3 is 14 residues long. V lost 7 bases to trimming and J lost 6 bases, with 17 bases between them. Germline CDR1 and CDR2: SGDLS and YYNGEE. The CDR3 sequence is CASGRIASGNIQYF. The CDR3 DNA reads TGTGCCAGCGGAAGGATAGCCTCTGGAAACATTCAGTACTTC.

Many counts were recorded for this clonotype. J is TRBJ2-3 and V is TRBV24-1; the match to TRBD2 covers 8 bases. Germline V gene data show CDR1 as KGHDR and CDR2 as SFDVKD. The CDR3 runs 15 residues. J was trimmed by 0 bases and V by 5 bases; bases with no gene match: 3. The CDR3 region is CATSGSSGSTDTQYF. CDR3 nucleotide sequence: TGTGCCACCAGTGGGTCTAGCGGGAGCACAGATACGCAGTATTTT.

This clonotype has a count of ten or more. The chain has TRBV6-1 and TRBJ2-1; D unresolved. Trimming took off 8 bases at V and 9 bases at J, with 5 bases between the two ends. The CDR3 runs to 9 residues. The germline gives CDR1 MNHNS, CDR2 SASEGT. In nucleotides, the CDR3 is TGTGCCAGCGGGTCTGAGCAGTTCTTC. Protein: CASGSEQFF.

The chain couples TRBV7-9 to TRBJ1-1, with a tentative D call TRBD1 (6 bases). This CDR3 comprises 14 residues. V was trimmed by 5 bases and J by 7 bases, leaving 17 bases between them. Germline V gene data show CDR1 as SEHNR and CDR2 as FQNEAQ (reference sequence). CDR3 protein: CASSALQGSFEAFF. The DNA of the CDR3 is TGTGCCAGCAGCGCACTACAGGGATCCTTTGAAGCTTTCTTT.

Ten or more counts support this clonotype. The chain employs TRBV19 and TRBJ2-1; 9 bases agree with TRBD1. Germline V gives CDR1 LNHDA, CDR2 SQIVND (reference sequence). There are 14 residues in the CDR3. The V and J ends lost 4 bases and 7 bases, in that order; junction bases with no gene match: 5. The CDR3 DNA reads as TGTGCCAGTAGTACCGGACAGGGGACGAATGAGCAGTTCTTC. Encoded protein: CASSTGQGTNEQFF.

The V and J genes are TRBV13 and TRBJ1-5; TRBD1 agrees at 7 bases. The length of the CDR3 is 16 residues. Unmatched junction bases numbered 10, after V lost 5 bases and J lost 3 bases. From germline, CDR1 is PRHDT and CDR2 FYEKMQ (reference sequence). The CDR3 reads CASSRRGAGLNQPQHF. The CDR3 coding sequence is TGTGCCAGCAGCCGCAGGGGGGCAGGGCTCAATCAGCCCCAGCATTTT.

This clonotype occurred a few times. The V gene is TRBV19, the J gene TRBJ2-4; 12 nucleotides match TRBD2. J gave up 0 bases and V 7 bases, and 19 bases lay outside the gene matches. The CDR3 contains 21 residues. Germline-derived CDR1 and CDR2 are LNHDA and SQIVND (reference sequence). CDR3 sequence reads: CASKPGFVTSGSPGAKNIQYF. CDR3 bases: TGTGCCAGTAAGCCAGGGTTCGTGACTAGCGGGAGCCCCGGAGCCAAAAACATTCAGTACTTC. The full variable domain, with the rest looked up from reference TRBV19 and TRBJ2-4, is DGGITQSPKYLFRKEGQNVTLSCEQNLNHDAMYWYRQDPGQGLRLIYYSQIVNDFQKGDIAEGYSVSREKKESFPLTVTSAQKNPTAFYLCASKPGFVTSGSPGAKNIQYFGAGTRLSVL.

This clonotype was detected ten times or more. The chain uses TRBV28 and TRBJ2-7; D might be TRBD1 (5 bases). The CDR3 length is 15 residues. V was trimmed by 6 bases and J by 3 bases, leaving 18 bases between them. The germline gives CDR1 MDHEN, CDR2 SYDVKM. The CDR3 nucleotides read TGTGCCAGCAGCCCCTCGGACACGGCGTTCTACGAGCAGTACTTC. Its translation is CASSPSDTAFYEQYF.

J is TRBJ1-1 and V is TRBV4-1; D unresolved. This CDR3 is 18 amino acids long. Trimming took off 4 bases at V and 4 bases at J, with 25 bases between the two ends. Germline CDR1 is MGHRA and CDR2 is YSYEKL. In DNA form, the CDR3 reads TGCGCCAGCAGCCGACCTAAAGTGACCGAACCGCGGGGCACTGAAGCTTTCTTT. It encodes CASSRPKVTEPRGTEAFF.

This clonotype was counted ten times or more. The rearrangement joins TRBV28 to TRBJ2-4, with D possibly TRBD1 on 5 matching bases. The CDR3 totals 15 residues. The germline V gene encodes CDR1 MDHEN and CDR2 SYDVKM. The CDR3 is CVHHTPTVAKNIQYF. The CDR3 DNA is TGTGTCCATCATACCCCGACAGTAGCCAAAAACATTCAGTACTTC.

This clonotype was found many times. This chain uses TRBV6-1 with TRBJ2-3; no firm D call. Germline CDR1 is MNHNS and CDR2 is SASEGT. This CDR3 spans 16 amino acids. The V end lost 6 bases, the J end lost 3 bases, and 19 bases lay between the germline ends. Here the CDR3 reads CASSPVLGGFTDTQYF. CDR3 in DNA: TGTGCCAGCAGCCCGGTGCTAGGCGGCTTTACAGATACGCAGTATTTT.

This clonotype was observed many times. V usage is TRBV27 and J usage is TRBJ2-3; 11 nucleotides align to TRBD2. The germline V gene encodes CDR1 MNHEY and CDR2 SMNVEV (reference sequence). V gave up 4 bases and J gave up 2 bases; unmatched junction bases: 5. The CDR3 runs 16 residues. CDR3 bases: TGTGCCAGCAGTTCTAGACTAGCGGGGTTCACAGATACGCAGTATTTT. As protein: CASSSRLAGFTDTQYF.

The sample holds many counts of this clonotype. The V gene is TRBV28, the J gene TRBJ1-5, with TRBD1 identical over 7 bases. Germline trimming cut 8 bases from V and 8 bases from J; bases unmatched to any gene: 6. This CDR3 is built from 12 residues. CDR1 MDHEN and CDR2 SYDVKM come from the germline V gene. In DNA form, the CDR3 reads TGTGCCAGCCTACAGGGGTTGGAGCCCCAGCATTTT. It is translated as CASLQGLEPQHF.

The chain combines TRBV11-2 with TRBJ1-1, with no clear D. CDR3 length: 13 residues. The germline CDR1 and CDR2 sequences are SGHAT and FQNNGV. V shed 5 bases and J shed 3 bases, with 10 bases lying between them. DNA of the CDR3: TGTGCCAGCAGCCGGCTAGCGGACACTGAAGCTTTCTTT. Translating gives CASSRLADTEAFF.

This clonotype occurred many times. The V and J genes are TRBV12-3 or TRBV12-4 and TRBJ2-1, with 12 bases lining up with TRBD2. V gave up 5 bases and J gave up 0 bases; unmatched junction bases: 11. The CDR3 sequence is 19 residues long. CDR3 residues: CASSLSTASGRGSYNEQFF. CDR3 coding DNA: TGTGCCAGCAGTCTATCGACCGCTAGCGGGAGGGGCTCCTACAATGAGCAGTTCTTC.